This T cell receptor beta chain originates from a study of cytotoxic CD8 clonotypes in ibrutinib-treated CLL. Approximately 2 micrograms of genomic DNA (from cryopreserved PBMCs) were used for TCR beta libraries. Germline CDR1 MNHEY, CDR2 SVGAGI. With V trimmed by 7 bases and J by 1 base, 10 bases remained unmatched. The CDR3 runs to 15 residues. Clones were sequenced by immunoSEQ multiplex PCR, and TCRdb holds only the in-frame ones, with some missing. This sample carries around 250,000 clones, roughly 70% of them seen once, and the ten largest clones take over 15%. This specimen was PBMCs, taken after 24 months of ibrutinib treatment. The chain recombines TRBV6-5 with TRBJ2-7; 7 bases match TRBD2. The clonotype originates from a human donor with chronic lymphocytic leukemia. The CDR3 spells CASTPSSGASYEQYF. For the CDR3, the DNA is TGTGCCAGCACCCCGTCCAGCGGGGCTTCCTACGAGCAGTACTTC.